The rows below give T cell receptor beta chains drawn from one sample of a study of blood T cells in healthy people across ages. TCRdb recomputed calls from the 5' RACE reads with MiXCR, one row per CDR3 protein. The sample yields about 280,000 distinct CDR3 sequences, 25% to 30% seen once. Material for sequencing was blood. All receptors derive from a woman aged 70-85 years in good health. CDR3s include the opening cysteine and the closing phenylalanine or tryptophan. A D gene is named only where the DNA matches it firmly. Clone size is given for some rows only: seen once, a few or many times, or a class if the clone is expanded.

j_call clone_size d_call v_call cdr3_nt cdr3_aa
TRBJ1-4 few TRBD1 TRBV7-2 TGTGCCAGCAGCCCTCAGGGGGCGGCCGCAAAACTGTTTTTT CASSPQGAAAKLFF
TRBJ2-7 - - TRBV7-6 TGTGCCAGCAGCCCCCGGACAGAGGGAAACTACGAGCAGTACTTC CASSPRTEGNYEQYF
TRBJ2-3 few - TRBV29-1 TGCAGCGTTGCGCCCCTGGCGGGATCTGGTGCCATCACAGATACGCAGTATTTT CSVAPLAGSGAITDTQYF
TRBJ1-2 - - TRBV7-2 TGTGCCAGCAGCGGCGCCCCATATGGCTACACCTTC CASSGAPYGYTF
TRBJ2-5 - - TRBV6-2/TRBV6-3 TGTGCCAGCAGTTATGGCAGCATCTCGATAGGGCCCCAAGAGACCCAGTACTTC CASSYGSISIGPQETQYF
TRBJ1-2 many - TRBV12-3/TRBV12-4 TGTGCCAGCAGTTTAGCAGGCGGAGGCTACACCTTC CASSLAGGGYTF
TRBJ1-4 few - TRBV11-2 TGTGCCAGCAGCTTGACTGGGATAGTGGTTAATGAAAAACTGTTTTTT CASSLTGIVVNEKLFF
TRBJ2-7 few - TRBV5-1 TGCGCCAGCAGCTTCGGGGAGAGCTACGAGCAGTACTTC CASSFGESYEQYF
TRBJ2-5 - TRBD1 TRBV12-3/TRBV12-4 TGTGCCAGCAGTCTACGTCCCGGGACAGGAACGGAGACCCAGTACTTC CASSLRPGTGTETQYF
TRBJ1-1 - - TRBV28 TGTGCCAGCAGTTTAAGCGGGCGGGACTACACTGAAGCTTTCTTT CASSLSGRDYTEAFF
TRBJ1-4 - - TRBV20-1 TGCAGTGCCAGAAGAGGGGGAGGGGAAAAACTGTTTTTT CSARRGGGEKLFF
TRBJ1-2 - - TRBV29-1 TGCAGCGTTGTTGATGGGGTTATGGATGGCTACACCTTC CSVVDGVMDGYTF
TRBJ1-5 few - TRBV28 TGTGCCAGCAGCCAGCGGGACGGTCGCAATCAGCCCCAGCATTTT CASSQRDGRNQPQHF
TRBJ2-7 few TRBD1 TRBV9 TGTGCCAGCAGCGTAGATGACAGGGGGTCCTACGAGCAGTACTTC CASSVDDRGSYEQYF
TRBJ2-7 few - TRBV28 TGTGCCAGCAGGACGACTTCCTTGCAGGGCGAGCAGTACTTC CASRTTSLQGEQYF
TRBJ2-1 few TRBD2 TRBV25-1 TGTGCCAGCAGTGAATTTGGGACTAGCGGGAGTAATGAGCAGTTCTTC CASSEFGTSGSNEQFF
TRBJ2-3 - - TRBV5-4 TGTGCCAGCAGCTTTAGGAGCGGCACAGATACGCAGTATTTT CASSFRSGTDTQYF
TRBJ1-3 few - TRBV28 TGTGCCAGCAGTACGACGGGTCGCTCTGGAAACACCATATATTTT CASSTTGRSGNTIYF
TRBJ2-1 many - TRBV29-1 TGCAGCGTGCGTAACCCGGCAGCGGGTTACAATGAGCAGTTCTTC CSVRNPAAGYNEQFF
TRBJ2-5 - - TRBV7-7 TGTGCTAGCAGCTCAAATGGCGGGAACCAAGAGACCCAGTACTTC CASSSNGGNQETQYF
TRBJ2-7 many - TRBV6-2/TRBV6-3 TGTGCCAGCAGTGAGGGGTACTACGAGCAGTACTTC CASSEGYYEQYF
TRBJ2-1 many TRBD2 TRBV11-2 TGTGCCAGCAGTTTTAGCGGGATGGCAACAAATGAGCAGTTCTTC CASSFSGMATNEQFF
TRBJ2-1 - - TRBV28 TGTGCCAGCAGTTTCGGCGGGATACTGTATGAGCAGTTCTTC CASSFGGILYEQFF
TRBJ1-1 - - TRBV7-9 TGTGCCAGCAGCTTAGCGCGGGGGCAGGTCACTGAAGCTTTCTTT CASSLARGQVTEAFF
TRBJ2-5 - - TRBV11-2 TGTGCCAGCAGCTTATATAGCAAAGAGACCCAGTACTTC CASSLYSKETQYF
TRBJ1-2 - - TRBV7-9 TGTGCCGGCAGCTTCTCTGGTCACGCAGGGTACACCTTC CAGSFSGHAGYTF
TRBJ2-1 - - TRBV28 TGTGCCAGCAGTTTATTCGCTACCCAGGGATATGAGCAGTTCTTC CASSLFATQGYEQFF
TRBJ1-2 - TRBD1 TRBV29-1 TGCAGCGTTCAACCGGGACAGGGGCATGGCTACACCTTC CSVQPGQGHGYTF
TRBJ2-7 - TRBD1 TRBV29-1 TGCAGCGTTGATCGGGACAGCTTCTCCTACGAGCAGTACTTC CSVDRDSFSYEQYF
TRBJ2-5 few TRBD2 TRBV10-1 TGCGCCAGCAGTCGGACTAGCGTTGGAGAGACCCAGTACTTC CASSRTSVGETQYF
TRBJ1-6 few - TRBV2 TGTGCCAGCAGGGAGGGTTCACCCCTCCACTTT CASREGSPLHF
TRBJ2-2 - - TRBV7-7 TGTGCCAGCAGCCCTCTGCCGGGGGCGAACACCGGGGAGCTGTTTTTT CASSPLPGANTGELFF
TRBJ1-4 - - TRBV28 TGTGCCAGCAGTTTACCAACGACAGGAGTTAATGAAAAACTGTTTTTT CASSLPTTGVNEKLFF
TRBJ2-7 - TRBD1 TRBV15 TGTGCCACCAGCAGAGAAGGGGGCAGTTACGAGCAGTACTTC CATSREGGSYEQYF
TRBJ2-4 few - TRBV6-5 TGTGCCAGCAGTTACGCGCTAGAAACAGGTCGAAAAAACATTCAGTACTTC CASSYALETGRKNIQYF
TRBJ2-3 few TRBD2 TRBV7-2 TGTGCCAGCAGCTTAGAGGGAGCGGGAGCGGCAGATACGCAGTATTTT CASSLEGAGAADTQYF
TRBJ2-3 few TRBD2 TRBV10-3 TGTGCCATCAGTGGACTAGCGGGAGTTAGTACGCAGTATTTT CAISGLAGVSTQYF
TRBJ1-6 few TRBD1 TRBV20-1 TGCAGTCCAATTAAGGACAGGGGACCCCTTAATTCACCCCTCCACTTT CSPIKDRGPLNSPLHF
TRBJ2-1 - - TRBV14 TGTGCCAGCAGCCAAGTGTTGGTTGCTGAGCAGTTCTTC CASSQVLVAEQFF
TRBJ2-5 - TRBD2 TRBV4-1 TGCGCCAGCAGCCCAGCCGGGACTAGACAAGAGACCCAGTACTTC CASSPAGTRQETQYF
TRBJ2-3 - - TRBV20-1 TGCAGTGCTAGACGTCAGCCCGGTACAGATACGCAGTATTTT CSARRQPGTDTQYF
TRBJ2-4 few TRBD2 TRBV6-6 TGTGCCAGCAGCAAGGGGACTCCGGGACTAGCGGATCTTAACATTCAGTACTTC CASSKGTPGLADLNIQYF
TRBJ1-5 few - TRBV15 TGTGCCACCAGCAGAGATCTGTCGGGACAGCCCCAGCATTTT CATSRDLSGQPQHF
TRBJ1-4 few - TRBV29-1 TGCAGCGTGGGTGGGGAGGGAGAAAAACTGTTTTTT CSVGGEGEKLFF
TRBJ2-5 many - TRBV11-2 TGTGCCAGCGGTACAGGGGAGACCCAGTACTTC CASGTGETQYF
TRBJ2-7 few TRBD2 TRBV14 TGTGCCAGCAGCCAGGGTGGTAGCGGGGTACTCCGGCAGTACTTC CASSQGGSGVLRQYF
TRBJ1-1 few - TRBV10-3 TGTGCCATCAGTGAGTTGGGGAGCACTGAAGCTTTCTTT CAISELGSTEAFF
TRBJ2-1 few - TRBV4-1 TGCGCCAGCAGCCCCGAACAGGGCTCCTACAATGAGCAGTTCTTC CASSPEQGSYNEQFF
TRBJ2-7 many - TRBV6-5 TGTGCCAGCAGTTATCGCCAGGGTTACGAGCAGTACTTC CASSYRQGYEQYF
TRBJ2-5 - - TRBV3-1 TGTGCCAGCAGCCAAGGAGCCCCGACTTTACAAGAGACCCAGTACTTC CASSQGAPTLQETQYF
TRBJ2-7 few TRBD2 TRBV12-3/TRBV12-4 TGTGCCAGCAGTAGGGGGTCAGCCGGGAGGGTAAACGAGCAGTACTTC CASSRGSAGRVNEQYF
TRBJ1-2 many TRBD1 TRBV12-3/TRBV12-4 TGTGCCAGCAGATCGGACAGGAGAGGTGGCTACACCTTC CASRSDRRGGYTF
TRBJ2-2 - - TRBV4-3 TGCGCCAGCAGCCAAGACCGGGGTACGGACACCGGGGAGCTGTTTTTT CASSQDRGTDTGELFF
TRBJ2-5 few - TRBV6-6 TGTGCCAGCAGTCCTGGGACACATAACATAGAGACCCAGTACTTC CASSPGTHNIETQYF
TRBJ2-7 - TRBD2 TRBV6-2/TRBV6-3 TGTGCCAGCACCACCGACGGCGGGAGAGGGTCCTACGAGCAGTACTTC CASTTDGGRGSYEQYF
TRBJ2-1 - - TRBV28 TGTGCCAGCATCGGTTACAATGAGCAGTTCTTC CASIGYNEQFF
TRBJ1-6 - - TRBV29-1 TGCAGCGTTCGAGAGGGGAATTCACCCCTCCACTTT CSVREGNSPLHF